The 20 T cell receptor beta chains presented below share a single source sample, sequenced in a study of post-analysis software for immune sequencing data. Broader study findings: Compared with controls, patients had more of about 5 TRBV segments, including TRBV5-6, TRBV5-1 and TRBV20-1.

These receptors' antigens are unknown. Built from TCR beta cDNA, the libraries had unique molecular identifiers in them. MiXCR was run by TCRdb on the PCR reads, yielding one entry per CDR3 protein. The table has approximately 360,000 distinct CDR3 sequences, approximately 33% seen once. The source material was blood. The origin of the receptors is a girl aged 5-17 years with multiple sclerosis.

This clonotype was counted between two and nine times. The rearrangement uses TRBV29-1 and TRBJ2-3, with D possibly matching TRBD1 (6 bases). V was shortened by 3 bases and J by 1 base, with 17 bases between the two germline ends. Germline values: CDR1 SQVTM, CDR2 ANQGSEA. CDR3 length equals 16 residues. CDR3 coding DNA: TGCAGCGTTGATGGTGACAGGCGGCGAGGCACAGATACGCAGTATTTT. It specifies CSVDGDRRRGTDTQYF.

V is TRBV6-5 and J is TRBJ1-5; D is uncertain. The germline V gene has CDR1 MNHEY and CDR2 SVGAGI. V dropped 6 bases and J dropped 5 bases, with 8 bases sitting between them. The CDR3 consists of 12 residues. CDR3 in DNA: TGTGCCAGCAGCCGACTTCATCAGCCCCAGCATTTT. This codes for CASSRLHQPQHF.

The gene calls are TRBV7-2 and TRBJ2-3; tentative D call: TRBD2 (7 bases). CDR3 length: 17 amino acids. Trimming removed 4 bases at V and 8 bases at J, with 25 bases between. Germline values: CDR1 SGHTA, CDR2 FQGNSA. CDR3 nucleotide sequence: TGTGCCAGCAGCTCTTCCCCGGGACTAAGGGGGAAAAGTACGCAGTATTTT. Translated: CASSSSPGLRGKSTQYF.

This clonotype appeared many times. The chain has TRBV12-3 or TRBV12-4 and TRBJ1-5; D is unresolved. V was trimmed by 4 bases and J by 3 bases, leaving 7 bases between them. This CDR3 region has 13 residues. CDR3 DNA: TGTGCCAGCAGTTCCGGCGTCAATCAGCCCCAGCATTTT. This translates into CASSSGVNQPQHF.

This clonotype turned up a few times. The chain has TRBV5-1 and TRBJ2-5, with 8 nucleotides matching TRBD1. Germline V gives CDR1 SGHRS, CDR2 YFSETQ. V was pared by 7 bases and J by 5 bases, with 7 bases of the junction left unmatched. The CDR3 totals 13 residues. The CDR3 DNA sequence: TGCGCCAGCCACCTGGGACAGGAGGAGACCCAGTACTTC. Encoded protein: CASHLGQEETQYF.

The chain couples TRBV29-1 to TRBJ2-1; 10 bases map to TRBD2. The CDR3 extends over 14 amino acids. Germline trimming cut 3 bases from V and 8 bases from J; bases unmatched to any gene: 7. From germline, CDR1 is SQVTM and CDR2 ANQGSEA. The CDR3 coding sequence is TGCAGCGTTGAGTTGTCAGCGGGGGGGTATGAGCAGTTCTTC. Protein sequence: CSVELSAGGYEQFF.

This clonotype showed up just a few times. The rearrangement uses TRBV5-1 and TRBJ2-4; no definite D call. Germline V gene lookup returns CDR1 SGHRS and CDR2 YFSETQ. The CDR3 runs to 14 residues. Trimming shortened V by 2 bases and J by 2 bases, and 8 bases separated the two germline ends. The CDR3 DNA reads TGCGCCAGCAGCTTACCCTCGACCAAAAACATTCAGTACTTC. Translated, it gives CASSLPSTKNIQYF.

The rearrangement links TRBV5-6 to TRBJ2-7, with 10 bases identical to TRBD2. The closer fit of TRBJ2-5 to the DNA end suggests the J call may be wrong. Germline V gene data show CDR1 as SGHDT and CDR2 as YYEEEE. This CDR3 region has 15 residues. CDR3 sequence: CASSLVGTSVETQYF. For the CDR3, the DNA is TGTGCCAGCAGCTTGGTTGGGACTAGCGTAGAGACCCAGTACTTC.

As regards this clonotype: One end of the junction varies from germline; a read error may be responsible. The CDR3, as DNA: TGTGCCAGCGGGCGAGGAGGGCGGGGGAGACAAGAGACCCGGTACTTC. It encodes CASGRGGRGRQETRYF. The chain couples TRBV12-3 or TRBV12-4 to TRBJ2-5, with 7 bases identical to TRBD2. This CDR3 is 16 amino acids long.

V gene TRBV7-8 combines with J gene TRBJ1-5, with D uncertain. The CDR3 extends over 13 amino acids. Germline loops: CDR1 SGHVS, CDR2 FQNEAQ. Trimming removed 4 bases at V and 4 bases at J, with 8 bases between. CDR3 loop: CASSWNTNQPQHF. The CDR3 nucleotides are TGTGCCAGCAGCTGGAACACGAATCAGCCCCAGCATTTT.

This chain links TRBV4-1 with TRBJ1-2; D is possibly TRBD1 (5 bases). The CDR3 is 16 residues long. Per germline, CDR1 MGHRA and CDR2 YSYEKL. The V end was cut by 5 bases, the J end by 7 bases, with 23 bases between. The CDR3 DNA sequence: TGCGCCAGCAGCAAAAATCCCTCACAGGTTTTGGGTGGCTACACCTTC. Protein product: CASSKNPSQVLGGYTF.

This chain uses TRBV6-6 with TRBJ2-1; 8 nucleotides agree with TRBD2. This CDR3 spans 16 amino acids. V shed 2 bases, J shed 4 bases, and the junction held 7 bases outside the gene matches. Germline loops: CDR1 MNHNY, CDR2 SVGAGI (reference sequence). The CDR3 DNA follows: TGTGCCAGCAGTTACCGCCGGGGGGGCGCTTACAATGAGCAGTTCTTC. It codes for CASSYRRGGAYNEQFF.

The chain carries TRBV19 and TRBJ1-2; D is perhaps TRBD1 (6 bases). The germline V gene has CDR1 LNHDA and CDR2 SQIVND (reference sequence). CDR3 length: 14 residues. V lost 5 bases, J lost 1 base, and 11 bases lay in between. The CDR3 DNA reads TGTGCCAGTAGTCTCCGGACAGATAACTATGGCTACACCTTC. Its protein is CASSLRTDNYGYTF.

This clonotype has only a few counts. The rearrangement joins TRBV5-6 to TRBJ1-1, with 7 bases lining up with TRBD1. In germline, CDR1 is SGHDT, CDR2 YYEEEE. CDR3 length: 16 amino acids. V shed 4 bases, J shed 0 bases, and the junction held 9 bases outside the gene matches. DNA for the CDR3: TGTGCCAGCAGCCTAGAACAGGGGACCCTGAACACTGAAGCTTTCTTT. Translated, it gives CASSLEQGTLNTEAFF.

This chain uses TRBV5-6 with TRBJ2-7, with D perhaps TRBD1 (7 bases). Trimming stripped 4 bases from V and 2 bases from J, with 13 bases between. The CDR3 extends over 14 amino acids. Germline loops: CDR1 SGHDT, CDR2 YYEEEE. CDR3 protein: CASSRGTAAYEQYF. The DNA for the CDR3 is TGTGCCAGCAGCCGGGGGACAGCGGCCTACGAGCAGTACTTC.

This clonotype was seen a single time. The rearrangement links TRBV9 to TRBJ2-2; possibly TRBD2 for D (6 bases). Trimming removed 4 bases at V and 3 bases at J, with 13 bases between. The CDR3 covers 15 residues. Germline CDR1 SGDLS, CDR2 YYNGEE. The CDR3 region is CASSFGTVDTGELFF. The CDR3 DNA sequence: TGTGCCAGCAGCTTCGGGACTGTCGACACCGGGGAGCTGTTTTTT.

The table lists this clonotype with a few counts. The chain has TRBV5-1 and TRBJ2-5; D is tentatively TRBD1 or TRBD2 (5 bases each). Trimming stripped 4 bases from V and 4 bases from J, with 14 bases between. The CDR3 has 14 amino acids. The germline V gene encodes CDR1 SGHRS and CDR2 YFSETQ. CDR3 residues: CASSQGTNGETQYF. In nucleotides, the CDR3 is TGCGCCAGCAGCCAAGGGACCAATGGAGAGACCCAGTACTTC.

The chain uses TRBV20-1 and TRBJ1-1; perhaps TRBD1 as D (5 bases). Per germline, CDR1 DFQATT and CDR2 SNEGSKA (reference sequence). Trimming took 0 bases from V and 4 from J, leaving 12 bases between them. The CDR3 runs to 14 residues. The CDR3 reads CSAREPGWGTEAFF. CDR3 DNA: TGCAGTGCTAGAGAACCAGGGTGGGGCACTGAAGCTTTCTTT.

This clonotype was observed a few times. The J gene is TRBJ2-5, the V gene TRBV20-1; D is perhaps TRBD1 (6 bases). V lost 5 bases and J 2 bases, leaving 12 bases between the germline ends. The CDR3 extends over 13 amino acids. The germline CDR1 and CDR2 sequences are DFQATT and SNEGSKA (reference sequence). The CDR3, as DNA: TGCAGTGCTTATGCGACAGGACAAGAGACCCAGTACTTC. It translates to CSAYATGQETQYF.

There are a few counts of this clonotype. The genes are TRBV20-1 and TRBJ2-7; D remains ambiguous. Germline CDR1 DFQATT, CDR2 SNEGSKA (reference sequence). CDR3 length equals 11 residues. Trimming left V 5 bases short and J 6 bases short, with 11 bases between. This CDR3 is CSAPLFGEQYF. CDR3 DNA sequence: TGCAGTGCTCCCCTCTTTGGCGAGCAGTACTTC.